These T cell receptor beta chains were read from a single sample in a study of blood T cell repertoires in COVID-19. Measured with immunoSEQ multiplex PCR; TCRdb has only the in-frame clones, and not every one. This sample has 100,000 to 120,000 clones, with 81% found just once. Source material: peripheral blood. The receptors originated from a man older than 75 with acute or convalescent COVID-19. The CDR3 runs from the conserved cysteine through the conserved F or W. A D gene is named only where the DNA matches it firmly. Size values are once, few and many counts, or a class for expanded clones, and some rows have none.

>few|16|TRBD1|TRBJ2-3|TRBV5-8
TGTGCCAGCAGCTTGGGGGACAGGGGGAGCACAGATACGCAGTATTTT
CASSLGDRGSTDTQYF
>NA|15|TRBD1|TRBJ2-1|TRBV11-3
TGTGCCAGCAGCCCGGGACAGGGGACCTACAATGAGCAGTTCTTC
CASSPGQGTYNEQFF
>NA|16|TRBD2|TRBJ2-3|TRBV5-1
TGCGCCAGCAGCTTGGGACTAGCGGGAGGCACAGATACGCAGTATTTT
CASSLGLAGGTDTQYF
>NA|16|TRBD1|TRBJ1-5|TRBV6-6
TGTGCCAGCAGTTACTCGACAGGGGGAGGCAATCAGCCCCAGCATTTT
CASSYSTGGGNQPQHF
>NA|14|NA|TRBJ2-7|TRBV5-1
TGCGCCAGCAGCTTGGGACAGGGAGGCGACGAGCAGTACTTC
CASSLGQGGDEQYF
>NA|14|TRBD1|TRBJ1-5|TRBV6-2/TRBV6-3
TGTGCCAGCAGTCGACAGGGATCTAATCAGCCCCAGCATTTT
CASSRQGSNQPQHF
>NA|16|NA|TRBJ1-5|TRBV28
TGTGCCAGCAGTCCCGGGACACCTTATAGCAATCAGCCCCAGCATTTT
CASSPGTPYSNQPQHF
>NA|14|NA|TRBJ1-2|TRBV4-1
TGCGCCAGCAGCCATGCAGGCCGTAACTATGGCTACACCTTC
CASSHAGRNYGYTF
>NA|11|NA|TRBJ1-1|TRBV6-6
TGTGCCAGCAGGGTTGGAGCTGAAGCTTTCTTT
CASRVGAEAFF
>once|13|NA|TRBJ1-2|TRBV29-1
TGCAGCGCTGTTGGCGACAGAGTCTATGGCTACACCTTC
CSAVGDRVYGYTF
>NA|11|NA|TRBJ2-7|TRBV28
TGTGCCAGCATTAACTCCTACGAGCAGTACTTC
CASINSYEQYF
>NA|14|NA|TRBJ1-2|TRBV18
TGTGCCAGCTCACCGTTGGACAGCCAAGACGCCTACACCTTC
CASSPLDSQDAYTF
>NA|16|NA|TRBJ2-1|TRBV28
TGTGCCAGCAGTTTAAGGGGCAGGGGCTCCTACAATGAGCAGTTCTTC
CASSLRGRGSYNEQFF
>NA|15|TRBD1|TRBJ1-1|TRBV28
TGTGCCAGCACCCCCCCCGGGACAGGGGGCACTGAAGCTTTCTTT
CASTPPGTGGTEAFF
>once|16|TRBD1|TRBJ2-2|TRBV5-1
TGCGCCAGCAGCCCCTGGACAGGAGTGAACACCGGGGAGCTGTTTTTT
CASSPWTGVNTGELFF
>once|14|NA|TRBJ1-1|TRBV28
TGTGCCAGCAGTTTGCACAGAAAGAACACTGAAGCTTTCTTT
CASSLHRKNTEAFF
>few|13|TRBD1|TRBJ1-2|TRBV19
TGTGCCAGTAGTATAGTAGGGGGCGGCGGCTACACCTTC
CASSIVGGGGYTF
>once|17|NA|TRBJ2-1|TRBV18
TGTGCCAGCTCACCGAGCAACTCGGGTTCCTCCTACAATGAGCAGTTCTTC
CASSPSNSGSSYNEQFF
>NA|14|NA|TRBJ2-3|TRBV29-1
TGCAGCGTTGAAAGCATTGTTGCCACAGATACGCAGTATTTT
CSVESIVATDTQYF
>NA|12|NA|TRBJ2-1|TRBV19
TGTGCCAGTAGTAATCAGGGGAGGGGAAGGTTCTTC
CASSNQGRGRFF
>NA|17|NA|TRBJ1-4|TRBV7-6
TGTGCCAGCAGCTTAAATACGAGTCCCGAGGGTAATGAAAAACTGTTTTTT
CASSLNTSPEGNEKLFF
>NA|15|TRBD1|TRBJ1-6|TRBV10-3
TGTGCCATCAGTGCGGGACAGGGGAAAATTTCACCCCTCCACTTT
CAISAGQGKISPLHF
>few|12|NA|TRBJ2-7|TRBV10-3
TGTGCCATCAGGGAAGGGGCAAACGAGCAGTACTTC
CAIREGANEQYF
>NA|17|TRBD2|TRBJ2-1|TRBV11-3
TGTGCCAGCAGCCCCTCCTACCTAGCGGGAGGGGGGAATGAGCAGTTCTTC
CASSPSYLAGGGNEQFF
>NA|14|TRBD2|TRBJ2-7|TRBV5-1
TGCGCCAGCAGTTATGGCGGGGGCTCCTACGAGCAGTACTTC
CASSYGGGSYEQYF
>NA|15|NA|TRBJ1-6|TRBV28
TGTGCCAGCAGTCCATTGGGCGGGACCAATTCACCCCTCCACTTT
CASSPLGGTNSPLHF
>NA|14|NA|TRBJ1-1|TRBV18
TGTGCCAGCTCCCCAGCTCACCGAGGGCGCGAAGCTTTCTTT
CASSPAHRGREAFF
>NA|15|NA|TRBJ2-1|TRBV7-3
TGTGCCAGCAGCGCACAGGGTTCTCCCTACAATGAGCAGTTCTTC
CASSAQGSPYNEQFF
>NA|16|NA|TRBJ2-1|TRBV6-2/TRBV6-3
TGTGCCAGCAGTTTTGGGCGGGACTCCCCATACAATGAGCAGTTCTTC
CASSFGRDSPYNEQFF
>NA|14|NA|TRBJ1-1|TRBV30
TGTGCCTGGGCACGGCCAGGTTGGGACACTGAAGCTTTCTTT
CAWARPGWDTEAFF
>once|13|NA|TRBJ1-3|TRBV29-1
TGCAGCGTTAAACAGGGTTCTGGAAACACCATATATTTT
CSVKQGSGNTIYF
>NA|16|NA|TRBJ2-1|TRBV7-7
TGTGCTAGCAGCAGGACCCCGGGAGTATCTGTCAATGAGCAGTTCTTC
CASSRTPGVSVNEQFF
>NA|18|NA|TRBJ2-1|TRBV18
TGTGCCAGCTCAAGAGATTTGTTGCGGGGTGAGTACTCCAATGAGCAGTTCTTC
CASSRDLLRGEYSNEQFF
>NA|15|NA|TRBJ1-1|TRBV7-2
TGTGCCAGCAGCTTGTTACTGGGGGGGTCGACTGAAGCTTTCTTT
CASSLLLGGSTEAFF
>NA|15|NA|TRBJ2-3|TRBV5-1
TGCGCCAGCAGCGGACGCGGGGCCAGCACAGATACGCAGTATTTT
CASSGRGASTDTQYF
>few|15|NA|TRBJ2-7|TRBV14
TGTGCCAGCAGCCAAGATTCCGGGGGTTACTACGAGCAGTACTTC
CASSQDSGGYYEQYF
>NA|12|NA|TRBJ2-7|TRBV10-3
TGTGCCATAAAGCAGGGCGGCTACGAGCAGTACTTC
CAIKQGGYEQYF
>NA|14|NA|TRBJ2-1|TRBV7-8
TGTGCCAGCAGCTTACTAGCTTCCATCGATGAGCAGTTCTTC
CASSLLASIDEQFF
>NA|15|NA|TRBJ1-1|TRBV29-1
TGCAGCGTTAACCCTCGGACACTACAGAACACTGAAGCTTTCTTT
CSVNPRTLQNTEAFF
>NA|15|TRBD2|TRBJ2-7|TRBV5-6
TGTGCCAGCAGAAATCTAGCGGGAGTAGAAACCGAGCAGTACTTC
CASRNLAGVETEQYF
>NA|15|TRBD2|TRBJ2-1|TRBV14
TGTGCCAGCAGCCAACTCCTAGCGGGAGGAGGTGAGCAGTTCTTC
CASSQLLAGGGEQFF
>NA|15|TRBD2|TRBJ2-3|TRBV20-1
TGCAGTGCTAGTGATCCAAGCGGGAGCGGCGATACGCAGTATTTT
CSASDPSGSGDTQYF
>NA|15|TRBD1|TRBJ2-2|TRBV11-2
TGTGCCAGCAGCCCCCGGACAGGGAGCACCGGGGAGCTGTTTTTT
CASSPRTGSTGELFF
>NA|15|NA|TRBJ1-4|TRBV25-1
TGTGCCAGCAGTGGACACAGGGTAACTAATGAAAAACTGTTTTTT
CASSGHRVTNEKLFF
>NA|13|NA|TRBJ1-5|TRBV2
TGTGCCAGCAGTGAAGTGGTACAGGGGCCCCAGCATTTT
CASSEVVQGPQHF
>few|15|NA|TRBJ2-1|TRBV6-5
TGTGCCAGCAGTTACTACAGATCACCCTACAATGAGCAGTTCTTC
CASSYYRSPYNEQFF
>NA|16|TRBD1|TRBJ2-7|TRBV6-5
TGTGCCAGCAGTTACTCGGGGACAGGAGGTTCCTACGAGCAGTACTTC
CASSYSGTGGSYEQYF
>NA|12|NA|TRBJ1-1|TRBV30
TGTGCCTGGAGTGTAAATACGAGATGGGCTTTCTTT
CAWSVNTRWAFF